These 20 T cell receptor beta chains originate from one sample sequenced in a study of response to subunit inactivated influenza vaccine. From the RT-PCR reads, TCRdb called clonotypes with MiXCR, one entry per CDR3 protein. The sample includes 650,000 to 800,000 distinct CDR3 sequences, roughly 13% seen only once; the top ten take 6% to 7%. The sequenced sample was PBMCs from blood, obtained 14 to 15 days before vaccination. These receptors were obtained from a man over 45 who received an inactivated influenza vaccine.

This clonotype was recorded a few times. V and J are TRBV7-9 and TRBJ1-2, with TRBD1 as a possible D gene (6 bases). Germline CDR1 is SEHNR and CDR2 is FQNEAQ (reference sequence). The CDR3 is 15 amino acids. Trimming left V 5 bases short and J 1 base short, with 14 bases between. The CDR3 coding sequence is TGTGCCAGCAGCGCCCGGGACACGCTTAACTATGGCTACACCTTC. Translation: CASSARDTLNYGYTF.

This clonotype was recorded a few times. The chain is built from TRBV3-1 and TRBJ2-7, with unresolved D. Germline CDR1 is LGHDT and CDR2 is YNNKEL (reference sequence). The CDR3 is 14 residues long. Trimming cost V 2 bases and J 2 bases, with 10 bases left between them. The CDR3 here is CASSQTSAAYEQYF. The CDR3 nucleotides read TGTGCCAGCAGCCAAACGAGTGCTGCCTACGAGCAGTACTTC.

There are a few counts of this clonotype. The chain carries TRBV28 and TRBJ2-6; tentatively, D is TRBD1 (6 bases). Looked up from germline, CDR1 is MDHEN and CDR2 is SYDVKM. The V and J ends lost 6 bases and 3 bases respectively, with 12 bases between them. This CDR3 is 15 amino acids long. This chain's CDR3 is CASSQRGFGANVLTF. CDR3 nucleotide sequence: TGTGCCAGCAGCCAAAGGGGGTTTGGGGCCAACGTCCTGACTTTC.

This clonotype was seen more than once but under ten times. This chain connects TRBV20-1 to TRBJ2-1; 7 bases agree with TRBD1. CDR1 DFQATT and CDR2 SNEGSKA come from the germline V gene (reference sequence). J gave up 4 bases and V 5 bases, and 5 bases lay outside the gene matches. The CDR3 loop spans 13 amino acids. Here the CDR3 reads CSADRGRYNEQFF. The DNA of the CDR3 is TGCAGTGCTGATAGGGGGCGATACAATGAGCAGTTCTTC.

V gene TRBV2 combines with J gene TRBJ2-6; 8 bases are shared with TRBD2. CDR3 length: 16 residues. CDR1 is SNHLY, CDR2 FYNNEI, per germline. Trimming removed 4 bases from V and 4 bases from J; junction bases left unmatched: 6. CDR3: CASSASSGSGANVLTF. DNA of the CDR3: TGTGCCAGCAGTGCCTCGAGCGGGAGCGGGGCCAACGTCCTGACTTTC.

About this clonotype itself: This clone may be a read error of a much larger clone one base away. The CDR3 end shows no conserved phenylalanine or tryptophan, and so a read error is likely. The rearrangement uses TRBV29-1 and TRBJ2-1, with a possible D match to TRBD2 (7 bases). The CDR3 loop spans 14 amino acids. Per the germline V gene, CDR1 is SQVTM and CDR2 is ANQGSEA. Trimming cost V 4 bases and J 3 bases, with 13 bases left between them. The CDR3 loop reads CSVVGGRDYNEQFS. CDR3 bases: TGCAGCGTTGTCGGGGGGCGAGACTACAATGAGCAGTTCTCC.

The chain joins TRBV4-2 to TRBJ1-2, with D maybe TRBD1 (6 bases). From germline, CDR1 is LGHNA and CDR2 YNFKEQ. Deletions cut 1 base from V and 2 bases from J, with 11 bases between. This CDR3 comprises 15 residues. Here the CDR3 reads CASSQGGTQNYGYTF. The CDR3 nucleotides read TGTGCCAGCAGCCAAGGGGGGACACAGAACTATGGCTACACCTTC.

This clonotype was picked up a small number of times. The V gene is TRBV20-1, the J gene TRBJ2-5; weak D call: TRBD2 (6 bases). The CDR3 runs to 15 residues. The V end lost 1 base, the J end lost 5 bases, and 17 bases lay between the germline ends. Germline lookup yields CDR1 DFQATT and CDR2 SNEGSKA (reference sequence). CDR3 sequence reads: CSARGPGVLRETQYF. In nucleotides, the CDR3 is TGCAGTGCTAGAGGTCCGGGAGTACTTCGGGAGACCCAGTACTTC.

In its sample, this clonotype was seen a few times. The V and J genes are TRBV12-3 or TRBV12-4 and TRBJ1-5, with 12 bases identical to TRBD1. The CDR3 length is 16 residues. J gave up 7 bases and V 2 bases, and 6 bases lay outside the gene matches. CDR3 loop: CASSLWDRGRGQPQHF. The CDR3 DNA reads TGTGCCAGCAGTTTATGGGACAGGGGGCGGGGACAGCCCCAGCATTTT.

In its sample, this clonotype was seen a few times. The chain uses TRBV5-1 and TRBJ2-1; 13 positions agree with TRBD2. After removal of 0 bases from V and 10 bases from J, the junction contained 16 bases not matched to a gene. Germline loops: CDR1 SGHRS, CDR2 YFSETQ. The CDR3 consists of 19 residues. Here the CDR3 reads CASSLARWTSGRSLDEQFF. The CDR3 DNA is TGCGCCAGCAGCTTGGCCCGATGGACTAGCGGGAGATCCCTAGACGAGCAGTTCTTC.

This clonotype was seen at least ten times. The rearrangement links TRBV10-2 to TRBJ2-5, with TRBD2 matching 9 bases. Germline V gives CDR1 WSHSY, CDR2 SAAADI. V lost 4 bases to trimming and J lost 3 bases; unmatched junction nucleotides: 6. The CDR3 contains 15 residues. CDR3 DNA: TGCGCCAGCAGTGCGGTGGCTAGCGGGAAAGAGACCCAGTACTTC. This sequence encodes CASSAVASGKETQYF.

The table lists this clonotype with a few counts. The chain joins TRBV12-3 or TRBV12-4 to TRBJ1-3; possibly TRBD1 for D (5 bases). The CDR3 is 14 amino acids. V dropped 5 bases and J dropped 0 bases, with 8 bases sitting between them. CDR3 region: CASSRTRSGNTIYF. Written as DNA, the CDR3 is TGTGCCAGCAGTCGGACACGCTCTGGAAACACCATATATTTT.

This clonotype was seen only a few times. The chain uses TRBV3-1 and TRBJ1-1, with TRBD1 identical over 8 bases. In germline, CDR1 is LGHDT, CDR2 YNNKEL (reference sequence). Unmatched junction bases numbered 4, after V lost 3 bases and J lost 4 bases. The CDR3 runs 14 residues. CDR3 loop: CASSQSDRVTEAFF. In DNA form, the CDR3 reads TGTGCCAGCAGCCAGTCGGACAGGGTCACTGAAGCTTTCTTT.

This clonotype turned up a few times. This chain joins TRBV6-1 and TRBJ1-2; D is perhaps TRBD1 (5 bases). Trimming cost V 6 bases and J 4 bases, with 15 bases left between them. CDR1 is MNHNS, CDR2 SASEGT, per germline. This CDR3 is 14 amino acids long. CDR3 sequence reads: CASSRGGESYGYTF. The CDR3 DNA sequence: TGTGCCAGCAGCCGGGGGGGAGAAAGCTATGGCTACACCTTC.

The genes are TRBV20-1 and TRBJ1-5; D is unclear. Trimming cost V 5 bases and J 0 bases, with 14 bases left between them. Germline assignment: CDR1 DFQATT and CDR2 SNEGSKA (reference sequence). The CDR3 totals 15 residues. CDR3 region: CSASPDGYSNQPQHF. Written as DNA, the CDR3 is TGCAGTGCTTCTCCGGACGGGTATAGCAATCAGCCCCAGCATTTT.

V gene TRBV28 combines with J gene TRBJ1-2; 7 bases match TRBD1. The CDR3 totals 14 residues. J gave up 3 bases and V 5 bases, and 6 bases lay outside the gene matches. Germline assignment: CDR1 MDHEN and CDR2 SYDVKM. This CDR3 is CASSRQGRDYGYTF. As DNA, the CDR3 is TGTGCCAGCAGTAGACAGGGTCGGGACTATGGCTACACCTTC.

This clonotype was seen only a few times. The CDR3 is CATSSGYRYSYNEQFF. CDR3 sequence (DNA): TGTGCCACCAGCAGTGGCTACCGATACTCCTACAATGAGCAGTTCTTC. The J gene is TRBJ2-1, the V gene TRBV15; D is undetermined. Per the germline V gene, CDR1 is LNHNV and CDR2 is YYDKDF (reference sequence). V lost 3 bases and J 0 bases, leaving 12 bases between the germline ends. The CDR3 sequence is 16 residues long.

The V call is TRBV4-1, the J call TRBJ1-6; D unresolved. V was shortened by 5 bases and J by 6 bases, with 14 bases between the two germline ends. CDR3 length equals 15 residues. Germline V gene sequence: CDR1 MGHRA, CDR2 YSYEKL. In nucleotides, the CDR3 is TGCGCCAGCAGCTTAAACCCCTCTATTAATTCACCCCTCCACTTT. It encodes CASSLNPSINSPLHF.

This clonotype was picked up a small number of times. CDR3 protein: CASSPASGTGELFF. DNA for the CDR3: TGTGCCAGTAGTCCTGCGTCGGGCACCGGGGAGCTGTTTTTT. The J gene is TRBJ2-2, the V gene TRBV19; D not certain. The CDR3 loop spans 14 amino acids. Germline CDR1 reads LNHDA; CDR2 reads SQIVND (reference sequence). Trimming took 5 bases from V and 4 from J, leaving 11 bases between them. Based on the CDR3 plus reference TRBV19 and TRBJ2-2, the full variable domain is DGGITQSPKYLFRKEGQNVTLSCEQNLNHDAMYWYRQDPGQGLRLIYYSQIVNDFQKGDIAEGYSVSREKKESFPLTVTSAQKNPTAFYLCASSPASGTGELFFGEGSRLTVL.

This clonotype was counted only a few times. The V gene is TRBV11-2, the J gene TRBJ2-1; D is perhaps TRBD2 (7 bases). Germline assignment: CDR1 SGHAT and CDR2 FQNNGV. With 3 bases removed from V and 0 bases from J, the gap between germline ends came to 15 bases. This CDR3 has 17 residues. Here the CDR3 DNA reads TGTGCCAGCAGCTTTAGGGGGAGGGCCAGCTCCTACAATGAGCAGTTCTTC. Protein product: CASSFRGRASSYNEQFF.